This T cell receptor beta chain was identified during a study of cytomegalovirus exposure and HLA in healthy donors. About the research overall: The platform used for the approximately 130 validation repertoires matched that of the approximately 710 first-cohort repertoires, a later analysis reported.

Libraries were prepared by immunoSEQ multiplex PCR; TCRdb keeps only in-frame clonotypes and omits some of them. This table has over 120,000 clones, 87% appearing once. Trimming cost V 6 bases and J 5 bases; bases outside gene matches: 13. Germline-derived CDR1 and CDR2 are MDHEN and SYDVKM. The CDR3 is 16 amino acids. The genes are TRBV28 and TRBJ1-5; 7 positions agree with TRBD1. The receptor comes from a man younger than 35 in good health and CMV-seropositive. Sequenced: PBMCs. CDR3 in DNA: TGTGCCAGCAGAGTATCACCACGACAGGGTCATCAGCCCCAGCATTTT. It specifies CASRVSPRQGHQPQHF.